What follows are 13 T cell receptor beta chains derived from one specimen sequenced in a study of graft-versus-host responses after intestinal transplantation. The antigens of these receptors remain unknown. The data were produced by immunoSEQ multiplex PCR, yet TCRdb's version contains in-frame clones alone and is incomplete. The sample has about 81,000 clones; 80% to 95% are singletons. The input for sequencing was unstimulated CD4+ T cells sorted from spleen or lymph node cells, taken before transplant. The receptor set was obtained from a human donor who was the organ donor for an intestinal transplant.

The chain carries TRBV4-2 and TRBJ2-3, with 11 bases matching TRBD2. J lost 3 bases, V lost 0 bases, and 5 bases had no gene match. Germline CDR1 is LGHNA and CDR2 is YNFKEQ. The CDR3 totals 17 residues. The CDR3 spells CASSQDTRTSGTDTQYF. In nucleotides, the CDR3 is TGTGCCAGCAGCCAAGATACGCGGACTAGCGGGACAGATACGCAGTATTTT.

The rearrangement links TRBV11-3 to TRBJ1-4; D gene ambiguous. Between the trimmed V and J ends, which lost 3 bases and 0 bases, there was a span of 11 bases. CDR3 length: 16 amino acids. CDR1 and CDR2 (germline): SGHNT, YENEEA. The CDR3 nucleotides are TGTGCCAGCAGCTTTGGGCAATTTGCAACTAATGAAAAACTGTTTTTT. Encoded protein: CASSFGQFATNEKLFF.

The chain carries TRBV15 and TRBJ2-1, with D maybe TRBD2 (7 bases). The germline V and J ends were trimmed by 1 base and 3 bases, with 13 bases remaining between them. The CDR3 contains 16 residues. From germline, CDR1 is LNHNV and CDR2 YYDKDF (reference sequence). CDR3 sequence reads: CATSRVGGGFYNEQFF. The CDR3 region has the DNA TGTGCCACCAGCAGAGTAGGGGGGGGGTTCTACAATGAGCAGTTCTTC.

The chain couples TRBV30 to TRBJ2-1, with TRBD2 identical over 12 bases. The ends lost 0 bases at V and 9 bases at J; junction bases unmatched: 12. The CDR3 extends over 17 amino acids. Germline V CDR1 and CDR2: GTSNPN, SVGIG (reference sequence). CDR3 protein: CAWSVASGRVLGGEQFF. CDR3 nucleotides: TGTGCCTGGAGTGTGGCTAGCGGGAGGGTGCTGGGGGGTGAGCAGTTCTTC.

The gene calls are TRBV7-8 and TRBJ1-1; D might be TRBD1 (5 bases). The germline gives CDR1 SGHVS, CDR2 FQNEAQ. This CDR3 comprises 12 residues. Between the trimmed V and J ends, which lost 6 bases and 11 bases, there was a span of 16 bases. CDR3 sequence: CASRRQSGVAFF. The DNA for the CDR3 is TGTGCCAGCAGACGACAGTCGGGCGTCGCTTTCTTT.

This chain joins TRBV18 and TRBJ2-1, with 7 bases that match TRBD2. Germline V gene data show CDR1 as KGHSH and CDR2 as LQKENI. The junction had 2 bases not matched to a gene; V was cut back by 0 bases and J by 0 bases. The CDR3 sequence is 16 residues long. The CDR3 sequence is CASSPPGGSSYNEQFF. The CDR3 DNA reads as TGTGCCAGCTCACCACCCGGGGGGAGCTCCTACAATGAGCAGTTCTTC. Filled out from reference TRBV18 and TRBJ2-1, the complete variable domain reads NAGVMQNPRHLVRRRGQEARLRCSPMKGHSHVYWYRQLPEEGLKFMVYLQKENIIDESGMPKERFSAEFPKEGPSILRIQQVVRGDSAAYFCASSPPGGSSYNEQFFGPGTRLTVL.

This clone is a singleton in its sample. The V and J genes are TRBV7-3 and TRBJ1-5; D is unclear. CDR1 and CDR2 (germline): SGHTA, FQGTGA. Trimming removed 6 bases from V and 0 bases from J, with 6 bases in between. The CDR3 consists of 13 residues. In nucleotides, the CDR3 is TGTGCCAGCAGTCGAGATAGCAATCAGCCCCAGCATTTT. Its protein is CASSRDSNQPQHF.

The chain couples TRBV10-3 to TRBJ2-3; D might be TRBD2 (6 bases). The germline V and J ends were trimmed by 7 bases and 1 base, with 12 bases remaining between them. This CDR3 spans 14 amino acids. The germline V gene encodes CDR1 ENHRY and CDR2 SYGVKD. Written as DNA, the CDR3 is TGTGCCATCACCCCCGGCGGGGGCACAGATACGCAGTATTTT. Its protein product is CAITPGGGTDTQYF.

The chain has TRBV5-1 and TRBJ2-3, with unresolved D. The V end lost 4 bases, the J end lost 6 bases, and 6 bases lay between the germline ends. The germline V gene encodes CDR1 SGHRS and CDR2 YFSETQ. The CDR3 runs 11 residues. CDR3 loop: CASSPPDTQYF. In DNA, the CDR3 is TGCGCCAGCAGCCCCCCGGATACGCAGTATTTT.

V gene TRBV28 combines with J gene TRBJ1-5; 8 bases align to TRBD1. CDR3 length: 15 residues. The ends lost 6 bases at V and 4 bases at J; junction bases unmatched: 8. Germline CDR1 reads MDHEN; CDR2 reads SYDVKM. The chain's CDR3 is CASSAGTGANQPQHF. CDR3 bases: TGTGCCAGCAGCGCCGGGACAGGAGCAAATCAGCCCCAGCATTTT.

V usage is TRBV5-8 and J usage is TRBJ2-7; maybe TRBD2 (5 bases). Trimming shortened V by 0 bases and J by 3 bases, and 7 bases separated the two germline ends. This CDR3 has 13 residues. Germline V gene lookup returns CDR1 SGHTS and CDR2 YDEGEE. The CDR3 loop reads CASSLAGSYEQYF. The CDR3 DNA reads TGTGCCAGCAGCTTGGCTGGGAGCTACGAGCAGTACTTC.

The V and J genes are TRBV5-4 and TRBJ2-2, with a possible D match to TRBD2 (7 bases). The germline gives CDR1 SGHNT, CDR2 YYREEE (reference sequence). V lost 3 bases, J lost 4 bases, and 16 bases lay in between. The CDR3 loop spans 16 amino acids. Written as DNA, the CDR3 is TGTGCCAGCAGCTCGGAGGGGGGGGACCTCACCGGGGAGCTGTTTTTT. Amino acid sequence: CASSSEGGDLTGELFF.

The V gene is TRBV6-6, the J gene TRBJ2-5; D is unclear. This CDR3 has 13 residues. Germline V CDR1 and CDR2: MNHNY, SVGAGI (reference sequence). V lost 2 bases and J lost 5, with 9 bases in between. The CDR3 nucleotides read TGTGCCAGCAGTTACCTGGCAGGCGAGACCCAGTACTTC. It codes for CASSYLAGETQYF.